These 25 T cell receptor beta chains were sequenced from one sample in a study of T cell responses to AZD1222 COVID-19 vaccine. Clones were read by immunoSEQ multiplex PCR, and TCRdb kept only the in-frame ones, dropping some. Of 65,000 to 70,000 clones listed, around 82% are singletons. The sample in question was peripheral blood, obtained 28 days after the second AZD1222 dose. The receptors were gathered from an adult who received the AZD1222 COVID-19 vaccine.

V usage is TRBV19 and J usage is TRBJ2-1; D unresolved. CDR3 length: 12 amino acids. V lost 3 bases and J 7 bases, leaving 7 bases between the germline ends. Germline-derived CDR1 and CDR2 are LNHDA and SQIVND (reference sequence). This chain's CDR3 is CASSMVVNEQFF. The CDR3 DNA reads as TGTGCCAGTAGTATGGTAGTAAATGAGCAGTTCTTC.

The CDR3 nucleotides read TGTGCCACCGGACAGGTTGCAGATACGCAGTATTTT. It codes for CATGQVADTQYF. The chain couples TRBV6-6 to TRBJ2-3; the match to TRBD1 covers 7 bases. Germline CDR1 is MNHNY and CDR2 is SVGAGI (reference sequence). This CDR3 comprises 12 residues. Germline trimming cut 10 bases from V and 4 bases from J; bases unmatched to any gene: 5.

The chain uses TRBV3-1 (or the pseudogene TRBV3-2) and TRBJ2-7; possibly TRBD2 for D (5 bases). This CDR3 is built from 14 residues. Per the germline V gene, CDR1 is LGHDT and CDR2 is YNNKEL (reference sequence). Between the trimmed V and J ends, which lost 3 bases and 5 bases, there was a span of 14 bases. The CDR3 coding sequence is TGTGCCAGCAGCCATGGACTCGCCGGGGACGAGCAGTACTTC. This translates into CASSHGLAGDEQYF.

This clone was observed a few times. The rearrangement joins TRBV18 to TRBJ2-7; D tentatively reads TRBD1 or TRBD2 (5 bases each). The CDR3 sequence is 15 residues long. From germline, CDR1 is KGHSH and CDR2 LQKENI. Trimming removed 0 bases at V and 0 bases at J, with 9 bases between. The CDR3 reads CASSPPSGSSYEQYF. The CDR3, as DNA: TGTGCCAGCTCACCACCGTCAGGGAGCTCCTACGAGCAGTACTTC.

This clone was counted once. This chain uses TRBV5-4 with TRBJ2-7, with D possibly called TRBD1 or TRBD2 (6 bases each). This CDR3 is built from 14 residues. Germline V lookup: CDR1 SGHNT, CDR2 YYREEE (reference sequence). Trimming shortened V by 2 bases and J by 2 bases, and 11 bases separated the two germline ends. The CDR3 spells CASSFHGGAYEQYF. The CDR3 DNA reads as TGTGCCAGCAGCTTTCACGGGGGCGCCTACGAGCAGTACTTC.

V is TRBV11-2 and J is TRBJ1-2; D unclear. CDR3 length equals 15 residues. CDR1 and CDR2 from the germline V gene are SGHAT and FQNNGV. V was pared by 3 bases and J by 2 bases, with 13 bases between. The CDR3 region has the DNA TGTGCCAGCAGCTTCACCGCGGGTTTAAACTATGGCTACACCTTC. It specifies CASSFTAGLNYGYTF.

This rearrangement joins TRBV2 to TRBJ2-5, with TRBD1 matching over 8 bases. Germline V gene lookup returns CDR1 SNHLY and CDR2 FYNNEI. This CDR3 region has 15 residues. Losses at the gene ends were 5 bases for V and 2 bases for J; bases not matched to a gene: 7. The CDR3 DNA is TGTGCCAGCAGTAAAGGGACAGGTTCACAAGAGACCCAGTACTTC. Residues: CASSKGTGSQETQYF.

V and J are TRBV30 and TRBJ1-6; D possibly corresponds to TRBD1 (6 bases). V shed 0 bases and J shed 6 bases, with 27 bases lying between them. The CDR3 totals 20 residues. The germline V gene encodes CDR1 GTSNPN and CDR2 SVGIG (reference sequence). The CDR3 protein is CAWSVLRGTWYLRSNSPLHF. The DNA for the CDR3 is TGTGCCTGGAGTGTACTAAGGGGGACTTGGTATTTGAGGAGTAATTCACCCCTCCACTTT.

About this clone itself: This sample also contains other DNA sequences that code for the same CDR3. The CDR3 loop reads CASSYAGTYGYTF. Here the CDR3 DNA reads TGTGCCAGCAGTTACGCCGGGACCTATGGCTACACCTTC. This chain joins TRBV25-1 and TRBJ1-2; the D gene is possibly TRBD1 (5 bases). In germline, CDR1 is MGHDK, CDR2 SYGVNS. The CDR3 extends over 13 amino acids. V was clipped by 5 bases and J by 4 bases, with 11 bases between them.

The J gene is TRBJ1-2, the V gene TRBV3-1 (or the pseudogene TRBV3-2); D unclear. Looked up from germline, CDR1 is LGHDT and CDR2 is YNNKEL (reference sequence). This CDR3 contains 13 residues. Trimming pared 4 bases from V and 2 bases from J, leaving 8 bases between. The CDR3 here is CASSLMGNYGYTF. CDR3 in DNA: TGTGCCAGCAGCCTCATGGGCAACTATGGCTACACCTTC.

The chain recombines TRBV2 with TRBJ1-2; D gene ambiguous. Looked up from germline, CDR1 is SNHLY and CDR2 is FYNNEI. This CDR3 region has 9 residues. With 10 bases removed from V and 0 bases from J, the gap between germline ends came to 0 bases. CDR3 in amino acids: CATNYGYTF. CDR3 nucleotide sequence: TGTGCCACTAACTATGGCTACACCTTC. The variable domain in full, with the rest retrieved from reference TRBV2 and TRBJ1-2, is EPEVTQTPSHQVTQMGQEVILRCVPISNHLYFYWYRQILGQKVEFLVSFYNNEISEKSEIFDDQFSVERPDGSNFTLKIRSTKLEDSAMYFCATNYGYTFGSGTRLTVV.

This clone was counted a single time. The chain links TRBV19 to TRBJ2-3, with D perhaps matching TRBD2 (6 bases). The CDR3 sequence is 15 residues long. Trimming removed 1 base at V and 2 bases at J, with 10 bases between. Germline V gene sequence: CDR1 LNHDA, CDR2 SQIVND (reference sequence). CDR3 amino acids: CASSIVGGNTDTQYF. DNA for the CDR3: TGTGCCAGTAGTATAGTCGGAGGGAACACAGATACGCAGTATTTT.

The chain links TRBV5-5 to TRBJ1-4, with a weak D call TRBD1 (5 bases). The V gene's germline CDR1 is SGHKS and CDR2 YYEKEE (reference sequence). Trimming stripped 3 bases from V and 4 bases from J, with 13 bases between. CDR3 length equals 15 residues. The CDR3 loop is CASSWGPDNNEKLFF. The CDR3, as DNA: TGTGCCAGCAGCTGGGGCCCAGACAATAATGAAAAACTGTTTTTT.

The CDR3 is CSASIAGESYEQYF. The CDR3 DNA is TGCAGTGCTAGTATCGCGGGGGAATCCTACGAGCAGTACTTC. The chain combines TRBV20-1 with TRBJ2-7; 7 nucleotides align to TRBD2. Germline values: CDR1 DFQATT, CDR2 SNEGSKA (reference sequence). The CDR3 runs to 14 residues. Unmatched junction bases numbered 6, after V lost 3 bases and J lost 1 base.

The chain carries TRBV6-5 and TRBJ1-1, with D possibly being TRBD1 (5 bases). The germline V gene has CDR1 MNHEY and CDR2 SVGAGI. Trimming stripped 6 bases from V and 11 bases from J, with 16 bases between. The CDR3 covers 12 residues. Here the CDR3 reads CASSGGLGRAFF. The CDR3 DNA sequence: TGTGCCAGCAGCGGAGGCCTGGGACGTGCTTTCTTT.

V usage is TRBV5-1 and J usage is TRBJ2-3, with TRBD2 as a possible D gene (6 bases). The CDR3 covers 14 residues. V was shortened by 4 bases and J by 4 bases, with 13 bases between the two germline ends. Germline lookup yields CDR1 SGHRS and CDR2 YFSETQ. CDR3 bases: TGCGCCAGCAGCCCTAGCGTGGCCCCAGATACGCAGTATTTT. Protein: CASSPSVAPDTQYF.

This clone has more than one count but fewer than ten. The CDR3 region is CSVQGLRYGYTF. The CDR3 DNA follows: TGCAGCGTTCAGGGGCTTAGGTATGGCTACACCTTC. The chain employs TRBV29-1 and TRBJ1-2, with D possibly matching TRBD1 (6 bases). Germline CDR1 reads SQVTM; CDR2 reads ANQGSEA. CDR3 length: 12 amino acids. V lost 5 bases and J lost 5, with 12 bases in between.

The chain carries TRBV11-2 and TRBJ1-1; no firm D call. V dropped 1 base and J dropped 3 bases, with 9 bases sitting between them. The CDR3 runs to 14 residues. Germline V gene sequence: CDR1 SGHAT, CDR2 FQNNGV. CDR3 bases: TGTGCCAGCAGCTTAGTCTATGGGTACACTGAAGCTTTCTTT. Amino acid sequence: CASSLVYGYTEAFF.

The V call is TRBV6-5, the J call TRBJ2-7; D is ambiguous. CDR3 length equals 14 residues. Trimming took off 0 bases at V and 7 bases at J, with 13 bases between the two ends. The germline V gene has CDR1 MNHEY and CDR2 SVGAGI. CDR3 in DNA: TGTGCCAGCAGTTACTCCGGGCTTAGATCTGAGCAGTACTTC. This codes for CASSYSGLRSEQYF.

The chain combines TRBV6-1 with TRBJ1-5, with a tentative D call TRBD1 (5 bases). Germline CDR1 and CDR2: MNHNS and SASEGT. V dropped 4 bases and J dropped 0 bases, with 19 bases sitting between them. The CDR3 totals 18 residues. This CDR3 is CASSVFLPGGGSNQPQHF. The CDR3 DNA follows: TGTGCCAGCAGTGTATTCCTACCGGGGGGGGGTAGCAATCAGCCCCAGCATTTT.

The rearrangement uses TRBV24-1 and TRBJ2-1, with 7 bases matching TRBD2. Germline loops: CDR1 KGHDR, CDR2 SFDVKD. J was trimmed by 7 bases and V by 9 bases; bases with no gene match: 11. CDR3 size: 14 residues. The CDR3 nucleotides read TGTGCCACCCCTGGACTAGAGATAGGGAATGAGCAGTTCTTC. It specifies CATPGLEIGNEQFF.

This CDR3 is CASSPVGGPAGTEAFF. CDR3 in DNA: TGTGCCAGCAGCCCGGTGGGAGGGCCCGCGGGGACTGAAGCTTTCTTT. This rearrangement joins TRBV3-1 (or the pseudogene TRBV3-2) to TRBJ1-1, with D unclear. The CDR3 extends over 16 amino acids. V was trimmed by 4 bases and J by 5 bases, leaving 20 bases between them. CDR1 is LGHDT, CDR2 YNNKEL, per germline (reference sequence).

The CDR3 here is CASSGATRVTYEQYF. The CDR3 DNA reads as TGTGCCAGCAGCGGCGCAACGAGGGTAACCTACGAGCAGTACTTC. The rearrangement links TRBV7-8 to TRBJ2-7, with D possibly being TRBD2 (5 bases). This CDR3 contains 15 residues. Trimming removed 5 bases from V and 2 bases from J, with 16 bases in between. From germline, CDR1 is SGHVS and CDR2 FQNEAQ.

V is TRBV5-1 and J is TRBJ1-1, with D possibly matching TRBD1 (5 bases). V lost 2 bases, J lost 4 bases, and 9 bases lay in between. The length of the CDR3 is 13 residues. The V gene's germline CDR1 is SGHRS and CDR2 YFSETQ. CDR3 DNA: TGCGCCAGCAGCTTCGCGGGGGTCACTGAAGCTTTCTTT. As protein: CASSFAGVTEAFF.

The genes are TRBV11-2 and TRBJ2-1; 7 nucleotides match TRBD1. The CDR3 totals 14 residues. The germline CDR1 and CDR2 sequences are SGHAT and FQNNGV. V lost 5 bases and J lost 7; bases outside the gene matches: 8. The DNA for the CDR3 is TGTGCCAGCAGCACCCGACAGGGTGGGAATGAGCAGTTCTTC. Translation gives CASSTRQGGNEQFF.